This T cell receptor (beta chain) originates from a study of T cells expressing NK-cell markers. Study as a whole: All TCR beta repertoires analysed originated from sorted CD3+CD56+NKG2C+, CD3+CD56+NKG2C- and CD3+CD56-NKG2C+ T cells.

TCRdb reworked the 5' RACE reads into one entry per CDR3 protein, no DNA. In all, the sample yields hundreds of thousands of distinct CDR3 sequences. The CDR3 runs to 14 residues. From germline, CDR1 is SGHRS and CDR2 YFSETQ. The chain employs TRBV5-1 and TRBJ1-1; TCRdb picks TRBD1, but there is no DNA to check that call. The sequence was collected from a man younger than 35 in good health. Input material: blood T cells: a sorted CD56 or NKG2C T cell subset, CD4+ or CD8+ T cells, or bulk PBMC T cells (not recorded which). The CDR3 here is CASSFQGVSTEAFF.